The entry that follows covers one T cell receptor (beta chain) sequence. Germline V lookup: CDR1 LNHDA, CDR2 SQIVND (reference sequence). Trimming cost V 8 bases and J 0 bases; bases outside gene matches: 4. This CDR3 is 15 amino acids long. The sample comes from a study of blood T cell repertoires in COVID-19. The overall study: T cells, B-cell-depleted T cells, or PBMCs provided the cDNA or gDNA that served as material.

In Seattle, patients joined the study during active infection and were tracked longitudinally. Original processing methods: Using reference gene primer amplification, nucleated cell counts were estimated. Method: immunoSEQ multiplex PCR; TCRdb's copy keeps in-frame clones and lacks some. V, J and clone size reflect that table, while D and trimming were determined from the DNA. The sample holds about 500,000 clones, 80% to 90% seen once. Sequencing was carried out using peripheral blood. This clonotype was sampled from a man aged 18-30 years with COVID-19, enrolled during active disease. The chain is built from TRBV19 and TRBJ2-1; 10 nucleotides match TRBD2. CDR3 bases: TGTGCCAGTGGTAGCGGGAGGAGCTCCTACAATGAGCAGTTCTTC. Translating it yields CASGSGRSSYNEQFF. Complete variable domain (other parts from reference TRBV19 and TRBJ2-1): DGGITQSPKYLFRKEGQNVTLSCEQNLNHDAMYWYRQDPGQGLRLIYYSQIVNDFQKGDIAEGYSVSREKKESFPLTVTSAQKNPTAFYLCASGSGRSSYNEQFFGPGTRLTVL.